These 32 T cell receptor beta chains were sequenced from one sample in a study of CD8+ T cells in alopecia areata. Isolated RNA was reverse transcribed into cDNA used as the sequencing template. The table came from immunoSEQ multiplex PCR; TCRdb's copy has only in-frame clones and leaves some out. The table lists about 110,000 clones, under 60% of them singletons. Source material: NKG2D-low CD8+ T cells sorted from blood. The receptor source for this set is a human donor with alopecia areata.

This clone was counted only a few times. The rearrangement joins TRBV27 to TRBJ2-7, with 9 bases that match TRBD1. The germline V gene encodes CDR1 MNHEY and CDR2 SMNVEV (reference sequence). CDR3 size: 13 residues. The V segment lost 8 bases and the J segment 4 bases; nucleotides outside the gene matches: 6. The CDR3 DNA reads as TGTGCCAGCGCAACGGACAGGGGTTACGAGCAGTACTTC. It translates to CASATDRGYEQYF.

The CDR3 DNA is TGTGCCAGCAGTCCCCAGGGGGGCCCGAACTATGGCTACACCTTC. Amino acids: CASSPQGGPNYGYTF. The V gene is TRBV27, the J gene TRBJ1-2, with 7 bases identical to TRBD1. Germline CDR1 reads MNHEY; CDR2 reads SMNVEV (reference sequence). The CDR3 loop spans 15 amino acids. Trimming cost V 5 bases and J 2 bases; bases outside gene matches: 8.

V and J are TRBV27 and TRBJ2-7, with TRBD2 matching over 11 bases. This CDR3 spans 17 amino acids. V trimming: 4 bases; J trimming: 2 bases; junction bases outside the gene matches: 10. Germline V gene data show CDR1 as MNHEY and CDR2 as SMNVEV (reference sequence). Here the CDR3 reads CASSSRSGLAGPYEQYF. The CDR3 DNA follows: TGTGCCAGCAGTTCAAGAAGCGGACTAGCGGGCCCCTACGAGCAGTACTTC.

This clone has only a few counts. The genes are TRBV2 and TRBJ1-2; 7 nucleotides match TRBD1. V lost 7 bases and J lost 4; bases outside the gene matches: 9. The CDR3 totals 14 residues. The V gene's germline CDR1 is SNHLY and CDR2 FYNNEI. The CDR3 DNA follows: TGTGCCAGCAAGGGGGAGACAGGGTTCTATGGCTACACCTTC. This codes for CASKGETGFYGYTF.

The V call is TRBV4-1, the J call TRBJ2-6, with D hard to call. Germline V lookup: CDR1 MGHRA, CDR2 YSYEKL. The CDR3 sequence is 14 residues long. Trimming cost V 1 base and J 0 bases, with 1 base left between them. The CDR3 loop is CASSQASGANVLTF. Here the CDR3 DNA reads TGCGCCAGCAGCCAAGCCTCTGGGGCCAACGTCCTGACTTTC.

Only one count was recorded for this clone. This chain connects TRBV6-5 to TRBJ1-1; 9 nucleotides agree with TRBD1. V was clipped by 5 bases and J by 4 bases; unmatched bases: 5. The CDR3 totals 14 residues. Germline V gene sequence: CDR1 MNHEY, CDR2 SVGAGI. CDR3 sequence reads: CASSVSQGATEAFF. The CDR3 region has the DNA TGTGCCAGCAGTGTTTCACAGGGGGCCACTGAAGCTTTCTTT.

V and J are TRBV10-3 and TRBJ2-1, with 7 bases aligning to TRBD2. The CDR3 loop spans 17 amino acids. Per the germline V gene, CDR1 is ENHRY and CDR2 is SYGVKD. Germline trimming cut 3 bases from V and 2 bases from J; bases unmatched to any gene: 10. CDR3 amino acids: CAISEGSAGVAYNEQFF. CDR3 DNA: TGTGCCATCAGTGAAGGGTCCGCGGGAGTCGCCTACAATGAGCAGTTCTTC.

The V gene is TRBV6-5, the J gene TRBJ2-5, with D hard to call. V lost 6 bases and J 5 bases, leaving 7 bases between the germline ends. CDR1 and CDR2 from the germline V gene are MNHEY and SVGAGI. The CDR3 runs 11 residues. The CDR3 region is CASRKTETQYF. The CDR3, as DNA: TGTGCCAGCAGAAAAACGGAGACCCAGTACTTC.

DNA of the CDR3: TGCGCCAGCAGCTTGGCGGGGACCAAGAACACCGGGGAGCTGTTTTTT. As protein: CASSLAGTKNTGELFF. This chain uses TRBV5-1 with TRBJ2-2; either TRBD1 or TRBD2 may fit D (5 bases each). Germline V gene sequence: CDR1 SGHRS, CDR2 YFSETQ. The CDR3 has 16 amino acids. Trimming pared 0 bases from V and 1 base from J, leaving 10 bases between.

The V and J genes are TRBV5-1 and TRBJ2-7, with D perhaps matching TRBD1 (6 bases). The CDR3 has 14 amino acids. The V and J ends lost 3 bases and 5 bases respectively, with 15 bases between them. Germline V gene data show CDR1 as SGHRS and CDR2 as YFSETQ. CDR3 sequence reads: CASSYDRKGNEQYF. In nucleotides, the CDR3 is TGCGCCAGCAGCTACGACAGGAAAGGAAACGAGCAGTACTTC. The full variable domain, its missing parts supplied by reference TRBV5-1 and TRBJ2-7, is KAGVTQTPRYLIKTRGQQVTLSCSPISGHRSVSWYQQTPGQGLQFLFEYFSETQRNKGNFPGRFSGRQFSNSRSEMNVSTLELGDSALYLCASSYDRKGNEQYFGPGTRLTVT.

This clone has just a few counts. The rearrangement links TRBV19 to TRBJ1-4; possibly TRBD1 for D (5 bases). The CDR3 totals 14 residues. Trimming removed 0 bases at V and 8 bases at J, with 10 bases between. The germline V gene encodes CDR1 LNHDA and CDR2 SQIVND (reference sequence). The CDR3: CASSIEGPSEKLFF. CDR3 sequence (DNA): TGTGCCAGTAGTATAGAGGGACCCTCCGAAAAACTGTTTTTT.

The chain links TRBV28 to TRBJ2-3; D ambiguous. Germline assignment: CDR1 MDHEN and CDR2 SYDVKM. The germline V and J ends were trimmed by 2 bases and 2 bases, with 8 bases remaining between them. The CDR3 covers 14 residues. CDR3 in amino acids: CASSLQPDTDTQYF. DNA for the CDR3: TGTGCCAGCAGTTTACAACCCGACACAGATACGCAGTATTTT.

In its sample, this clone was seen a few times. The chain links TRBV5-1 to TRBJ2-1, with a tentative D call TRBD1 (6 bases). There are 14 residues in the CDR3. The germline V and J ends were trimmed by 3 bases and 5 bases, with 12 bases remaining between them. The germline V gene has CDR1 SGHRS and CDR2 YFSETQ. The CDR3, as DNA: TGCGCCAGCAGCTCAGGGGTCTTACACAATGAGCAGTTCTTC. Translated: CASSSGVLHNEQFF.

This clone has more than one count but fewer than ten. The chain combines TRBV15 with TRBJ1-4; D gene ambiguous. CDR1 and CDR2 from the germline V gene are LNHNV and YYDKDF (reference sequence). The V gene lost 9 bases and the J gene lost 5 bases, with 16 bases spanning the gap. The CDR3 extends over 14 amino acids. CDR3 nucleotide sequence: TGTGCCACTAGTGATCAATCATTCAATGAAAAACTGTTTTTT. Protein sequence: CATSDQSFNEKLFF.

CDR3: CASSKSETQYF. CDR3 DNA sequence: TGCGCCAGCAGCAAGAGTGAGACCCAGTACTTC. The rearrangement joins TRBV5-1 to TRBJ2-5; D is unresolved. The V gene lost 4 bases and the J gene lost 5 bases, with 6 bases spanning the gap. CDR1 and CDR2 (germline): SGHRS, YFSETQ. The CDR3 spans 11 residues.

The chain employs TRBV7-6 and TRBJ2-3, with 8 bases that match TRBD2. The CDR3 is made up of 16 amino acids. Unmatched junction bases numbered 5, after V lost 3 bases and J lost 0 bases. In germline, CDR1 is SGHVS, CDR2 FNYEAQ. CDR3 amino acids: CASSFSTSASTDTQYF. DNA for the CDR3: TGTGCCAGCAGCTTCTCGACTAGCGCAAGCACAGATACGCAGTATTTT.

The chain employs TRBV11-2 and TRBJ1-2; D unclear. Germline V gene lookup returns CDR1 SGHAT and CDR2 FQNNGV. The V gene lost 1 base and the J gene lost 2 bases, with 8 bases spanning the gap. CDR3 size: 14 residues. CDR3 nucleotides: TGTGCCAGCAGCTTAGGAATAGGGAACTATGGCTACACCTTC. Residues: CASSLGIGNYGYTF.

The CDR3 DNA is TGTGCCAGCTTCAATCGGGACGGACACTCCTACGAGCAGTACTTC. This codes for CASFNRDGHSYEQYF. The J gene is TRBJ2-7, the V gene TRBV7-2; tentatively, D is TRBD1 or TRBD2 (5 bases each). Germline V lookup: CDR1 SGHTA, CDR2 FQGNSA. CDR3 length: 15 residues. Trimming took 8 bases from V and 0 from J, leaving 17 bases between them.

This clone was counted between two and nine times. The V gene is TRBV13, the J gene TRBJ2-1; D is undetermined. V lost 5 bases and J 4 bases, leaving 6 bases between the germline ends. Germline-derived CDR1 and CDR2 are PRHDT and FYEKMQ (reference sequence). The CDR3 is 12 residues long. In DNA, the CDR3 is TGTGCCAGCAGCCGAGGTTACAATGAGCAGTTCTTC. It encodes CASSRGYNEQFF.

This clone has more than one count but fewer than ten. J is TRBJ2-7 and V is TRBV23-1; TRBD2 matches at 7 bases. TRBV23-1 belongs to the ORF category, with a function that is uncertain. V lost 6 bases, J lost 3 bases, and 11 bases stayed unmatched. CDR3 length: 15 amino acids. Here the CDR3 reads CASRLEREENYEQYF. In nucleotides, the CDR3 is TGCGCCAGCAGACTGGAGCGGGAAGAGAACTACGAGCAGTACTTC.

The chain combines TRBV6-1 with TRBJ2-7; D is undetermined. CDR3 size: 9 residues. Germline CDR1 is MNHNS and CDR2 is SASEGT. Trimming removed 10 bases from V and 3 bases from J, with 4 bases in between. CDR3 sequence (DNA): TGTGCCATCGACTACGAGCAGTACTTC. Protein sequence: CAIDYEQYF.

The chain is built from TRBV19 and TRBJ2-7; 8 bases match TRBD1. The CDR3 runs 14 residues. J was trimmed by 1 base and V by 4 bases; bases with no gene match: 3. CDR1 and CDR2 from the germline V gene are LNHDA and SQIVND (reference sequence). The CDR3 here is CASSSQGASYEQYF. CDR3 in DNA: TGTGCCAGTAGTAGCCAGGGGGCTTCCTACGAGCAGTACTTC.

The CDR3 here is CSVVLDTQYF. CDR3 sequence (DNA): TGCAGCGTTGTATTAGATACGCAGTATTTT. This rearrangement joins TRBV29-1 to TRBJ2-3; no definite D call. Germline V gene sequence: CDR1 SQVTM, CDR2 ANQGSEA. V was cut by 4 bases and J by 5 bases, with 4 bases left in between. This CDR3 region has 10 residues.

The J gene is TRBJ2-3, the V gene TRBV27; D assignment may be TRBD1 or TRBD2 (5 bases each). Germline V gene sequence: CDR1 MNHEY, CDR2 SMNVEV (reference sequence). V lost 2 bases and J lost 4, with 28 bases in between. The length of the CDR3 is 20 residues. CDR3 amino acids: CASSLAPLRSGPGWSDTQYF. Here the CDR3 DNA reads TGTGCCAGCAGTTTAGCCCCTCTTCGGTCGGGACCGGGTTGGTCAGATACGCAGTATTTT.

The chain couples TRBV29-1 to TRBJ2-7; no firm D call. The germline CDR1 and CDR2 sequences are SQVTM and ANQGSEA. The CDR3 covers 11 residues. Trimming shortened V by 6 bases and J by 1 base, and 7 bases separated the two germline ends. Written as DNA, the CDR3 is TGCAGCGTAAACCATTCCTACGAGCAGTACTTC. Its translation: CSVNHSYEQYF.

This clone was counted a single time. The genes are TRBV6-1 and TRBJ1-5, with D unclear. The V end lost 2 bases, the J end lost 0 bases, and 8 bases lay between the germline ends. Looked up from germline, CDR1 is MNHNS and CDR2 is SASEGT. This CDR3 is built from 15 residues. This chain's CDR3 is CASSERLNSNQPQHF. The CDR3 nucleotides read TGTGCCAGCAGTGAACGGCTTAATAGCAATCAGCCCCAGCATTTT.

The CDR3, as DNA: TGCGCCAGCAGCCTGACTAAGCGGGAGAGTTCGCAAGAGACCCAGTACTTC. Protein sequence: CASSLTKRESSQETQYF. The chain combines TRBV4-1 with TRBJ2-5; the match to TRBD2 covers 8 bases. Trimming removed 4 bases from V and 2 bases from J; junction bases left unmatched: 12. This CDR3 is built from 17 residues. Germline values: CDR1 MGHRA, CDR2 YSYEKL.

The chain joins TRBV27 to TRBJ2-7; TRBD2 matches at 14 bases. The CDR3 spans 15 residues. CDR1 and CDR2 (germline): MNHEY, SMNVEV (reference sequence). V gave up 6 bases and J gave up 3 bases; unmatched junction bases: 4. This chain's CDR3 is CASSLGTSGGYEQYF. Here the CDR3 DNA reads TGTGCCAGCAGCCTTGGGACTAGCGGGGGCTACGAGCAGTACTTC.

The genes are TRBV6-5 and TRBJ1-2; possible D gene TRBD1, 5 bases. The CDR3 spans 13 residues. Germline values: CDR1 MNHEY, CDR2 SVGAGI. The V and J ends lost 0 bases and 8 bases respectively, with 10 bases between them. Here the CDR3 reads CASSYSTVGGYTF. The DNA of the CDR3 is TGTGCCAGCAGTTACTCGACAGTGGGGGGCTACACCTTC.

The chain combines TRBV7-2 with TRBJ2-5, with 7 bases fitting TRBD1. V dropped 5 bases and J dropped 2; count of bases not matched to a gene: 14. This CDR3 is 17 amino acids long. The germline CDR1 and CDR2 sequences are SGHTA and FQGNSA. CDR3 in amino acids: CASSDKTAGTAQETQYF. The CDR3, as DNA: TGTGCCAGCAGCGACAAGACGGCCGGGACAGCACAAGAGACCCAGTACTTC.

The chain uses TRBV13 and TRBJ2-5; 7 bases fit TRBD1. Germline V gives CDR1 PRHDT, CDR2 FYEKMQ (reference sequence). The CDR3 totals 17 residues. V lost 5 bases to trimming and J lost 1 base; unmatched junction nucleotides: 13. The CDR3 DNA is TGTGCCAGCAGCGCCGGGACAGTGGAGGCCCTCCAAGAGACCCAGTACTTC. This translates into CASSAGTVEALQETQYF.

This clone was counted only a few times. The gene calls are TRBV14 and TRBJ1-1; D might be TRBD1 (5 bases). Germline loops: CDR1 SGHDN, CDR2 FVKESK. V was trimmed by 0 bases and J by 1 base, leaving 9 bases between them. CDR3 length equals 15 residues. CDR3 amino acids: CASSQDRAWNTEAFF. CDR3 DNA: TGTGCCAGCAGCCAAGACAGGGCTTGGAACACTGAAGCTTTCTTT.